The rows below give T cell receptor beta chains drawn from one sample of a study of a mutant IDH1 vaccine in newly diagnosed glioma. Here immunoSEQ multiplex PCR was the method, and the copy in TCRdb shows in-frame clones only, minus some. The table lists about 64,000 clones, 70% to 85% of them singletons. Their recognized antigens are unknown. The sample in question was PBMCs, obtained from a glioma patient whose treatment included an IDH1 peptide vaccine. The receptors shown here come from a woman in her fifties or sixties with glioma. Each CDR3 is given with its conserved first and last residue. A D gene is named only where the DNA matches it firmly. The size of a clone is reported for some rows only, either as once, few or many, or as a class for expanded clones.

>.|few|TRBV9|TRBJ2-5
TGTGCCAGCAGCGTAGGCCAAGAGACCCAGTACTTC
CASSVGQETQYF
>.|.|TRBV30|TRBJ2-1
TGTGCCCGGGACGGGTTTTCCAATGAGCAGTTCTTC
CARDGFSNEQFF
>.|.|TRBV30|TRBJ1-6
TGTGCCTGGGACATAGTCGGTAAGGGCAGGAATTCACCCCTCCACTTT
CAWDIVGKGRNSPLHF
>.|.|TRBV27|TRBJ1-1
TGTGCCAGCACTATCATGGAGATGAACACTGAAGCTTTCTTT
CASTIMEMNTEAFF
>TRBD2|.|TRBV11-2|TRBJ2-3
TGTGCCAGCACCCCTGTCGGGGGGGCCCTAGATACGCAGTATTTT
CASTPVGGALDTQYF
>.|.|TRBV29-1|TRBJ1-4
TGCAGCGTTTTGAAGGTTACTAATGAAAAACTGTTTTTT
CSVLKVTNEKLFF
>.|.|TRBV5-5|TRBJ1-2
TGTGCCAGCAGCTTTGGGATAGAAAGCTATGGCTACACCTTC
CASSFGIESYGYTF
>.|.|TRBV5-1|TRBJ2-1
TGCGCCAGCAGCTCTGCGTCAGGGTCCTACAATGAGCAGTTCTTC
CASSSASGSYNEQFF
>.|.|TRBV25-1|TRBJ1-6
TGTGCCAGCAGTCCCCCCAGATTATATAATTCACCCCTCCACTTT
CASSPPRLYNSPLHF
>TRBD1|.|TRBV11-3|TRBJ1-2
TGTGCCAGCAGCTCGGACAGGGGAAAGTCCGGCTACACCTTC
CASSSDRGKSGYTF
>.|.|TRBV10-3|TRBJ2-7
TGTGCCAGCAACCGGGACGGGAGCTCCTACGAGCAGTACTTC
CASNRDGSSYEQYF
>.|.|TRBV7-9|TRBJ1-4
TGTGCCAGCAGCTACGAGGGCGTTGAAAAACTGTTTTTT
CASSYEGVEKLFF
>.|.|TRBV15|TRBJ1-4
TGTGCCACCAGCAGAGAGGGCACAGGAGAGGAAAAACTGTTTTTT
CATSREGTGEEKLFF
>.|once|TRBV7-2|TRBJ1-3
TGTGCCAGCAGCCTAACTTCGCTCGGAAACACCATATATTTT
CASSLTSLGNTIYF
>TRBD2|once|TRBV29-1|TRBJ2-6
TGCAGCGTTGTTGGGGGGGTTTCTGGGGCCAACGTCCTGACTTTC
CSVVGGVSGANVLTF
>TRBD1|.|TRBV6-5|TRBJ1-1
TGTGCCAGCGGACAGGGTTGGGCTGAAGCTTTCTTT
CASGQGWAEAFF
>.|.|TRBV11-3|TRBJ2-6
TGTGCCAGCAGCTTAGACGGGGTCTCTGGGGCCAACGTCCTGACTTTC
CASSLDGVSGANVLTF
>.|.|TRBV9|TRBJ1-4
TGTGCCAGCAGCGCGAACAGGGCTGTTAATGAAAAACTGTTTTTT
CASSANRAVNEKLFF
>TRBD1|.|TRBV2|TRBJ1-3
TGTGCCAGCAGTGAATTCGCAGGGGGGATCAGCTCTGGAAACACCATATATTTT
CASSEFAGGISSGNTIYF
>.|.|TRBV5-1|TRBJ1-4
TGCGCCAGCAAGACAGTAGCAACTAATGAAAAACTGTTTTTT
CASKTVATNEKLFF
>TRBD1|.|TRBV4-1|TRBJ2-7
TGCGCCAGCAGCCAAAGGGGGACAGGGGGCTCCTACGAGCAGTACTTC
CASSQRGTGGSYEQYF
>TRBD1|.|TRBV11-2|TRBJ1-4
TGTGCCAGCAGTCTCCTGGGACAGGAGAATGAAAAACTGTTTTTT
CASSLLGQENEKLFF
>TRBD1|.|TRBV5-1|TRBJ1-2
TGCGCCAGCAGCCTGGGACAGGGGACGACCTACACCTTC
CASSLGQGTTYTF
>.|.|TRBV20-1|TRBJ2-1
TGCAGTGCTACTGGTGGGAATGAGCAGTTCTTC
CSATGGNEQFF
>.|few|TRBV29-1|TRBJ1-1
TGCAGCGGCGACGGAAATGAAGCTTTCTTT
CSGDGNEAFF
>TRBD2|.|TRBV5-1|TRBJ2-1
TGCGCCAGCAGCGAAAGCGGGAGCTCCTACAATGAGCAGTTCTTC
CASSESGSSYNEQFF
>.|.|TRBV28|TRBJ2-3
TGTGCCAGCAGTTTAAGGCCTGGGGGCACAGATACGCAGTATTTT
CASSLRPGGTDTQYF
>.|.|TRBV2|TRBJ1-5
TGTGCCAGCAATTTGGAGAGGGGCTATCAGCCCCAGCATTTT
CASNLERGYQPQHF
>.|.|TRBV2|TRBJ2-2
TGTGCCAGGGGAAAGAGACTGACGAACACCGGGGAGCTGTTTTTT
CARGKRLTNTGELFF
>TRBD1|many|TRBV27|TRBJ2-5
TGTGCCAGCTCAGACAGGGGGCCTGAGACCCAGTACTTC
CASSDRGPETQYF
>TRBD1|.|TRBV2|TRBJ2-2
TGTGCCAGCAGAAACAGGGGGCCTTACACCGGGGAGCTGTTTTTT
CASRNRGPYTGELFF
>.|.|TRBV5-1|TRBJ2-1
TGCGCCAGCAGCTTGGGAGAGGGGACCTCCTACAATGAGCAGTTCTTC
CASSLGEGTSYNEQFF
>.|.|TRBV19|TRBJ2-5
TGTGCCAGTACCCCAGACACCCATGGATTGGGGGCCCAGTACTTC
CASTPDTHGLGAQYF
>.|.|TRBV27|TRBJ2-2
TGTGCCAGCCTGGGGAGGTCGAACACCGGGGAGCTGTTTTTT
CASLGRSNTGELFF
>.|.|TRBV5-5|TRBJ2-7
TGTGCCAGCAGCTTGTGGGATTCCTACGAGCAGTACTTC
CASSLWDSYEQYF
>TRBD2|.|TRBV30|TRBJ2-1
TGTGCCTGCCAAAAAGGACTAGCGGGGGGTAATGAGCAGTTCTTC
CACQKGLAGGNEQFF
>.|.|TRBV6-4|TRBJ1-2
TGTGCCAGCAGTGAATGGGGGTCGACCGATGAGGGCTACACCTTC
CASSEWGSTDEGYTF
>TRBD1|once|TRBV4-2|TRBJ2-7
TGTGCCAGCAGCCCTACAGGGGTGAGCGAGCAGTACTTC
CASSPTGVSEQYF
>.|few|TRBV2|TRBJ1-2
TGTGCCAGCAGTGGGGCGGGGGTCCCGAACTATGGCTACACCTTC
CASSGAGVPNYGYTF
>.|.|TRBV10-2|TRBJ1-1
TGCGCCAGCAGGGGAGACAGGCCGGAAGCTTTCTTT
CASRGDRPEAFF
>.|.|TRBV7-2|TRBJ1-2
TGTGCCAGCAGCCGTCTTGGGGGCGGAACTATCTATGGCTACACCTTC
CASSRLGGGTIYGYTF